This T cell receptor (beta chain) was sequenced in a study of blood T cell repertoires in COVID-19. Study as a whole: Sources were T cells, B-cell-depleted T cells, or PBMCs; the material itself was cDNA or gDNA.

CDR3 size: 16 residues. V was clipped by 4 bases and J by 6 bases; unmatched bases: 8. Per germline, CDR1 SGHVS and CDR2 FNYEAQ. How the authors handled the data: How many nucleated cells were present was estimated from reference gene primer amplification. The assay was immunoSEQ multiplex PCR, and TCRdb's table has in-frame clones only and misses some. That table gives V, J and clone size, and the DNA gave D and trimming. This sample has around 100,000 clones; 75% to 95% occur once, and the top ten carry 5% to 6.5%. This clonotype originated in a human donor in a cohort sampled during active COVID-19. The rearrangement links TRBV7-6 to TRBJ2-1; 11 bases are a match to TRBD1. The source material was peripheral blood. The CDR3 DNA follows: TGTGCCAGCAGCTACCTTGGACAGGGGGCGCGCAATGAGCAGTTCTTC. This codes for CASSYLGQGARNEQFF. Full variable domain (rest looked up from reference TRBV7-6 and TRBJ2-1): GAGVSQSPRYKVTKRGQDVALRCDPISGHVSLYWYRQALGQGPEFLTYFNYEAQQDKSGLPNDRFSAERPEGSISTLTIQRTEQRDSAMYRCASSYLGQGARNEQFFGPGTRLTVL.